The sample holds a few counts of the clone carrying this T cell receptor beta chain. Its antigen is unknown. This sample was taken from a study of cytomegalovirus exposure and HLA in healthy donors. In the study overall: From donors who were HLA-typed, an early data release held 70 million to 90 million unique TCRs.

Study observations and caveats: In an earlier analysis, about 87% or about 30%: the productive usage of most TCR beta V segments.

This CDR3 spans 15 amino acids. Trimming cost V 6 bases and J 5 bases, with 19 bases left between them. Germline V lookup: CDR1 MNHNS, CDR2 SASEGT. PCR involved 60 Vbeta and 13 Jbeta primers. The assay was immunoSEQ multiplex PCR, and TCRdb's table has in-frame clones only and misses some. The sample includes some 150,000 clones, around 79% of them seen just once. The specimen was PBMCs. The clonotype comes from a woman between 35 and 50 years old in good health and CMV-seropositive. This chain joins TRBV6-1 and TRBJ1-2; D is undetermined. CDR3 bases: TGTGCCAGCAGCGAACTTGGGGTAGGAGGGTATGGCTACACCTTC. It encodes CASSELGVGGYGYTF.